The present T cell receptor beta chain was sequenced within a study of blood T cell repertoires in COVID-19. Study details: Researchers got acute and convalescent COVID-19 samples from the United States, Italy and Spain.

Authors' data handling: By means of reference gene primer amplification, nucleated cell counts were estimated. This table comes from immunoSEQ multiplex PCR, and its TCRdb copy is limited to in-frame clones, with some not included. The V and J calls and the clone size are those of that table, but D and trimming were determined from the DNA. The sample gives 490,000 or so clones, about 88% of which show up once; roughly 8% is in the top ten. Unmatched junction bases numbered 7, after V lost 0 bases and J lost 7 bases. Per germline, CDR1 SGHAT and CDR2 FQNNGV. The length of the CDR3 is 16 residues. The TCR sequence derives from a woman aged 55-70 years who had recovered from COVID-19. The gene calls are TRBV11-2 and TRBJ2-1; 9 positions agree with TRBD1. Source material: PBMCs or T cells enriched from blood (not recorded which). The DNA for the CDR3 is TGTGCCAGCAGCTTAGAGTCCGGGACAGGGTATAATGAGCAGTTCTTC. Its translation: CASSLESGTGYNEQFF.